Here is one T cell receptor (beta chain) with its context. Its antigen is as yet unknown. The sample is drawn from a study of OX40 agonist ivuxolimab in advanced cancers. In germline, CDR1 is SGHNT, CDR2 YENEEA. V lost 5 bases and J lost 2; bases outside the gene matches: 7. This CDR3 is 15 amino acids long. Sequencing was performed with immunoSEQ multiplex PCR; in TCRdb, only in-frame clones are kept and a portion is missing. The sample consists of 60,000 or so clones, 84% of them appearing once. Study conclusions and caveats: Averaged across samples, CD8+ T cells carried more expanded clones than CD4+ did.

This material consisted of CD4+ or CD8+ T cells sorted from blood, taken in a trial of the OX40 agonist ivuxolimab. The chain has TRBV11-3 and TRBJ1-1, with 8 nucleotides matching TRBD1. The sequence was collected from an adult with an advanced solid tumor such as melanoma, head and neck, liver or kidney cancer. Here the CDR3 reads CASSLGQGGNTEAFF. In DNA, the CDR3 is TGTGCCAGCAGCCTTGGACAGGGTGGTAACACTGAAGCTTTCTTT.